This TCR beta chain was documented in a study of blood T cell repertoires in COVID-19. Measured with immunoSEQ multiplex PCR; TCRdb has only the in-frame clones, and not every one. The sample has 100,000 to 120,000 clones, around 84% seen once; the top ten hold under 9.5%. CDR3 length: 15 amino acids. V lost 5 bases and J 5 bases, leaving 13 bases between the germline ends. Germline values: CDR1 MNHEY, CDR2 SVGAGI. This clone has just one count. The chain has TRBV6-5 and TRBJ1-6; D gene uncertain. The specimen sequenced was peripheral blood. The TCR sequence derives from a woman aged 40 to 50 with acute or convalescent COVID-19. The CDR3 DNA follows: TGTGCCAGCAGTCAGCGAGGGATGGATAATTCACCCCTCCACTTT. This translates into CASSQRGMDNSPLHF.